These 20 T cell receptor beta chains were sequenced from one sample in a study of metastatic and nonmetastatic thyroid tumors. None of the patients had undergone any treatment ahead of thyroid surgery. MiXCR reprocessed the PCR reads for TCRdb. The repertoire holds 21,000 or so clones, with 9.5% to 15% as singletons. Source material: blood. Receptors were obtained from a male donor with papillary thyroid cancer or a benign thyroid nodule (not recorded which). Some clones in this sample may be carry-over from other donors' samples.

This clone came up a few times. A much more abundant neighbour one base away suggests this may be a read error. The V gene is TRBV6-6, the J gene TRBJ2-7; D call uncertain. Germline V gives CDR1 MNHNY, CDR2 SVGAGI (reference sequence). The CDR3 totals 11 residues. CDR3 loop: CASIYSYEQYF. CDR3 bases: TGTGCCAGCATTTACTCCTACGAGCAGTACTTC.

CDR3 sequence (DNA): TGTGCCAGCGGGACAGGGTCGGACACCGGGGAGCTGTTTTTT. This encodes CASGTGSDTGELFF. The chain uses TRBV6-1 and TRBJ2-2; TRBD1 matches at 9 bases. The CDR3 contains 14 residues. V shed 8 bases and J 3 bases; nucleotides not matched to a gene: 4. The V gene's germline CDR1 is MNHNS and CDR2 SASEGT.

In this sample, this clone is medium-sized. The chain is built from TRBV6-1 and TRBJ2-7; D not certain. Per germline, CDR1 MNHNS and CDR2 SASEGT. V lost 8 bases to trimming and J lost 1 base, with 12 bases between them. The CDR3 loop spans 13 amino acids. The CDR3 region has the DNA TGTGCCAGCGCCCAAACCCCGTCCTACGAGCAGTACTTC. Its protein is CASAQTPSYEQYF.

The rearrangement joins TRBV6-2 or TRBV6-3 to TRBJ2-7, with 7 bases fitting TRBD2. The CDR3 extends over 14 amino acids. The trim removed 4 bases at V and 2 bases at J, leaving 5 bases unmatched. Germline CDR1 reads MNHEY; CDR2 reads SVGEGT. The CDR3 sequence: CASSSERDPYEQYF. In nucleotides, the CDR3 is TGTGCCAGCAGTTCTGAGCGGGACCCCTACGAGCAGTACTTC.

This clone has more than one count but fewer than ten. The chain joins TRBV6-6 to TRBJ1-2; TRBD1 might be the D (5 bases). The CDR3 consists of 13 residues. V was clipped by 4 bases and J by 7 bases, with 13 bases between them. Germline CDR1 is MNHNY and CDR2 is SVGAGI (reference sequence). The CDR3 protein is CASSSWGSGGYTF. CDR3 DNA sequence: TGTGCCAGCAGTTCCTGGGGCTCTGGTGGCTACACCTTC.

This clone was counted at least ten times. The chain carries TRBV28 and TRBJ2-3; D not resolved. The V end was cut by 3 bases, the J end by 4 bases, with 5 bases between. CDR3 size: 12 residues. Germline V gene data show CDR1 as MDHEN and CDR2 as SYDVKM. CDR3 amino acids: CASSLGPDTQYF. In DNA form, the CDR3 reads TGTGCCAGCAGTTTGGGCCCAGATACGCAGTATTTT.

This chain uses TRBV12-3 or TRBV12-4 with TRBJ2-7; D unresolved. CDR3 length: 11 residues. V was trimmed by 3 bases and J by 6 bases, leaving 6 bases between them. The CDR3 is CASSFLGEQYF. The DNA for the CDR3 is TGTGCCAGCAGTTTCCTGGGCGAGCAGTACTTC.

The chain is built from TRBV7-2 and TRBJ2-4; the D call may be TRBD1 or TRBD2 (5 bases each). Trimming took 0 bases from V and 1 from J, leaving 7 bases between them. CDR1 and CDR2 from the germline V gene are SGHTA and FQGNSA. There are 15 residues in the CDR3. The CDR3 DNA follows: TGTGCCAGCAGCTTAGCAGGGACGGCCAAAAACATTCAGTACTTC. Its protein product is CASSLAGTAKNIQYF.

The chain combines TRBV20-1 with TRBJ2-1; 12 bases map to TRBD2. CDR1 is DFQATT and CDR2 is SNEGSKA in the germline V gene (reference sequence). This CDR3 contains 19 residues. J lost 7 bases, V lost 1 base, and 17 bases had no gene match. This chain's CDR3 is CSARVPVRGRLAGGNEQFF. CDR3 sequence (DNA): TGCAGTGCTAGAGTTCCCGTCAGGGGGCGGCTAGCGGGAGGGAATGAGCAGTTCTTC.

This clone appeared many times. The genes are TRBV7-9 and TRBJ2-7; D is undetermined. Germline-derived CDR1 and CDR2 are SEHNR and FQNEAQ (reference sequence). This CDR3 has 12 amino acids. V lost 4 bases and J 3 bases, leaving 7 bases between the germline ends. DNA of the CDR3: TGTGCCAGCAGCTCAGTAGGCTACGAGCAGTACTTC. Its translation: CASSSVGYEQYF. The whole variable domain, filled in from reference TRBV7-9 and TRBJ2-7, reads DTGVSQNPRHKITKRGQNVTFRCDPISEHNRLYWYRQTLGQGPEFLTYFQNEAQLEKSRLLSDRFSAERPKGSFSTLEIQRTEQGDSAMYLCASSSVGYEQYFGPGTRLTVT.

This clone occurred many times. CDR3 protein: CANSRREGTHEQYF. In nucleotides, the CDR3 is TGTGCCAACTCCCGCAGGGAGGGGACCCACGAGCAGTACTTC. The chain has TRBV18 and TRBJ2-7, with 7 bases aligning to TRBD2. The CDR3 contains 14 residues. The germline CDR1 and CDR2 sequences are KGHSH and LQKENI. V lost 10 bases to trimming and J lost 5 bases; unmatched junction nucleotides: 14. The full variable domain, in which reference TRBV18 and TRBJ2-7 provide the parts outside the CDR3, is NAGVMQNPRHLVRRRGQEARLRCSPMKGHSHVYWYRQLPEEGLKFMVYLQKENIIDESGMPKERFSAEFPKEGPSILRIQQVVRGDSAAYFCANSRREGTHEQYFGPGTRLTVT.

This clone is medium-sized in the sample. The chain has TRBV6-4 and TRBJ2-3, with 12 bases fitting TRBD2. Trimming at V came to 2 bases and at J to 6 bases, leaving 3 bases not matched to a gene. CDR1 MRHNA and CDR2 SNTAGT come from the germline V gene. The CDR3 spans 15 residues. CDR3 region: CASSDLAGGPDTQYF. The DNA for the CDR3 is TGTGCCAGCAGTGACCTAGCGGGAGGGCCGGATACGCAGTATTTT.

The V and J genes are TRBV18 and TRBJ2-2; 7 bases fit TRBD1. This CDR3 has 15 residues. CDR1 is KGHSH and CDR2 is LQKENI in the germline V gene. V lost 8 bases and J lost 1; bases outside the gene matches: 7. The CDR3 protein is CASAPGQRNTGELFF. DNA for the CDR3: TGTGCCAGCGCCCCGGGACAGAGGAACACCGGGGAGCTGTTTTTT. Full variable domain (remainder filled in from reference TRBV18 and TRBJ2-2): NAGVMQNPRHLVRRRGQEARLRCSPMKGHSHVYWYRQLPEEGLKFMVYLQKENIIDESGMPKERFSAEFPKEGPSILRIQQVVRGDSAAYFCASAPGQRNTGELFFGEGSRLTVL.

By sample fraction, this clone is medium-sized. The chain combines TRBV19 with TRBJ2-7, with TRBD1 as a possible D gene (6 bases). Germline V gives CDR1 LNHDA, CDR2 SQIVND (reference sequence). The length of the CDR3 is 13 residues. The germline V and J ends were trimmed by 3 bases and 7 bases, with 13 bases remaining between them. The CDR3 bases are TGTGCCAGTAGTATCCAGTACAGGGATGAGCAGTACTTC. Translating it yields CASSIQYRDEQYF.

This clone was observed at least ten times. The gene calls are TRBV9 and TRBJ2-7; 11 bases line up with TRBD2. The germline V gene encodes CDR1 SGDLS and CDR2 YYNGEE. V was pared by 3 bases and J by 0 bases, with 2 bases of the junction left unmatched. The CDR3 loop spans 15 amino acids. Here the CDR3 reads CASSETSGSSYEQYF. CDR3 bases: TGTGCCAGCAGCGAAACTAGCGGGAGCTCCTACGAGCAGTACTTC.

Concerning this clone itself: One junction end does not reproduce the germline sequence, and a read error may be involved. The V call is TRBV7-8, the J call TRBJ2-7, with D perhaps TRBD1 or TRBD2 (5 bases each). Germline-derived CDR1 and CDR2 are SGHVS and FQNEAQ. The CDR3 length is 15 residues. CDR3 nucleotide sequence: TGTGCCAACAGCTCTTCCCTCGGGACGAACTACGAGCAGTACTTC. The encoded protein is CANSSSLGTNYEQYF.

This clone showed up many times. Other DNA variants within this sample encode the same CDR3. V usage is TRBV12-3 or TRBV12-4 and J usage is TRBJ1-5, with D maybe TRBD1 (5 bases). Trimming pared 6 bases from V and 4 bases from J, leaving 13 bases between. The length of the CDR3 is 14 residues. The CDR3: CASRPSGGNQPQHF. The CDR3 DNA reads TGTGCCAGCAGACCCAGTGGGGGGAATCAGCCCCAGCATTTT.

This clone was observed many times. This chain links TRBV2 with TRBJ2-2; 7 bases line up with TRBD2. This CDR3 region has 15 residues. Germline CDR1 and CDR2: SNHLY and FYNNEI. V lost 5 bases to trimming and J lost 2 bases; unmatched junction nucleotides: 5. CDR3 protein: CASSSLAVNTGELFF. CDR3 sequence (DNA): TGTGCCAGCAGTAGCCTAGCGGTTAACACCGGGGAGCTGTTTTTT.

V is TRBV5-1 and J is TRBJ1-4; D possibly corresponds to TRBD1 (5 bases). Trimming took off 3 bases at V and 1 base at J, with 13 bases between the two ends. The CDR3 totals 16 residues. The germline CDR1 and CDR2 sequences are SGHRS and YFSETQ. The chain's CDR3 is CASSSGRQQTNEKLFF. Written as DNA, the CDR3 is TGCGCCAGCAGCTCGGGACGCCAGCAAACTAATGAAAAACTGTTTTTT.

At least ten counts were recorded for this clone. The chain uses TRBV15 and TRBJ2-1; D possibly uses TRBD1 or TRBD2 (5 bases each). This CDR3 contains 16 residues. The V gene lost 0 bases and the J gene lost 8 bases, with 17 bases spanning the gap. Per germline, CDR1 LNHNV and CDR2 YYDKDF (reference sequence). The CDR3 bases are TGTGCCACCAGCAGAGAAGGGACGGCCATCGAGGATGAGCAGTTCTTC. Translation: CATSREGTAIEDEQFF.